A selection of T cell receptor beta chains follows, all from one sample in a study of blood T cell repertoires in COVID-19. Sequenced by immunoSEQ multiplex PCR; TCRdb stores in-frame clones only, minus some. Of just over 300,000 clones listed, approximately 90% are singletons. The sample comprised PBMCs or T cells enriched from blood (not recorded which). All receptors derive from a woman under 30 who had recovered from COVID-19. Each CDR3 is given without its conserved first and last residue. Clone size appears in some rows only: once, few, many, or a class for an expanded clone.

TRBJ2-5 TRBV5-1 - ASSFGLAQETQY
TRBJ1-2 TRBV19 - ASSSDILYGYT
TRBJ2-7 TRBV7-9 - ASSLRTGTGGPYEQY
TRBJ1-2 TRBV9 - ASSSDRDGYT
TRBJ2-1 TRBV12-5 - ASGLVLSGGGAGYNEQF
TRBJ1-5 TRBV7-2 once ASSYDRNQPQH
TRBJ1-2 TRBV7-2 - ASSLARQARYT
TRBJ2-3 TRBV30 - AWRIGGTDTQY
TRBJ2-5 TRBV15 - ATSRGFSETQY
TRBJ2-2 TRBV28 - ASSWTGATGELF
TRBJ2-1 TRBV19 few ASKSGQNYNEQF
TRBJ1-2 TRBV7-9 - ASSLNGYT
TRBJ2-7 TRBV5-1 - ASSQLLDRGTYEQY
TRBJ1-2 TRBV4-2 once ASSQGDRYYGYT
TRBJ1-2 TRBV28 - ASTIGGQGAFGYT
TRBJ2-2 TRBV19 - ASSPVGGLAGGGSTGELF
TRBJ2-5 TRBV7-3 - ASSHWPPQVRRQETQY
TRBJ2-7 TRBV14 - ASSPRVEAWQY